The clone carrying this TCR beta chain has a single count. Its target is not known. The CDR3 contains 14 residues. Trimming shortened V by 5 bases and J by 2 bases, and 12 bases separated the two germline ends. Each donor was a healthy Caucasian individual from Russia, aged 6 to 90. Samples each had at least 5 micrograms of total RNA extracted. This entry belongs to a study of blood T cells in healthy people across ages. Overall study results and limits: Roughly linear age-related decline in beta diversity appeared, significant by age approximately 40.

A J-beta primer mix and a sample-barcoded 5' primer were used in a second PCR of about 6 to 12 cycles. The authors tagged each cDNA molecule using a template-switch adaptor with 12 random nucleotides. TCRdb re-called the 5' RACE reads through MiXCR, storing one row per CDR3 protein. Found here are just under 750,000 distinct CDR3 sequences, 22% of them singletons; the top ten hold around a fifth. The sample was blood. The TCR sequence derives from a man between 70 and 80 years old in good health. The rearrangement links TRBV12-3 or TRBV12-4 to TRBJ1-2; possible D gene TRBD1, 5 bases. The CDR3: CASSPGTLNYGYTF. In DNA form, the CDR3 reads TGTGCCAGCAGTCCCGGGACTTTAAACTATGGCTACACCTTC.